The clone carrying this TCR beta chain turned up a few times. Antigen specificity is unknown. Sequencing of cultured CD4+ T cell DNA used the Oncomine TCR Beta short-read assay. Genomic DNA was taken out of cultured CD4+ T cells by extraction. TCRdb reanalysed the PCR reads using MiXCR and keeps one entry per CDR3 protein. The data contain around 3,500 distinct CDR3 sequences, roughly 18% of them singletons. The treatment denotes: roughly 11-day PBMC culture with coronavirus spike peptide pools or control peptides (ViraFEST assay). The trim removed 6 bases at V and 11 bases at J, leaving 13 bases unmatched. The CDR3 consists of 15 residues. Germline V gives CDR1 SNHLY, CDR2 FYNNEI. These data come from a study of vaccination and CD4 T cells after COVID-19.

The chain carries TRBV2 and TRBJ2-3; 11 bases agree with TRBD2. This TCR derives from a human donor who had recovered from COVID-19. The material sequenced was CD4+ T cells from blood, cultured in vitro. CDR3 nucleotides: TGTGCCAGCAGCTTTGGGACTAGCGGCGGGAAGGGGCAGTATTTT. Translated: CASSFGTSGGKGQYF. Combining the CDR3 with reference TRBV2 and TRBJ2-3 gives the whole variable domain EPEVTQTPSHQVTQMGQEVILRCVPISNHLYFYWYRQILGQKVEFLVSFYNNEISEKSEIFDDQFSVERPDGSNFTLKIRSTKLEDSAMYFCASSFGTSGGKGQYFGPGTRLTVL.